One TCR beta chain is described in this entry. Its target is unknown. Pooling of second doses given at about 4 or about 12 weeks was done. Assay: immunoSEQ multiplex PCR; the TCRdb copy retains only in-frame clones and omits some. The data hold just over 150,000 clones, with around 86% observed a single time. Germline V gene data show CDR1 as SGHRS and CDR2 as YFSETQ. With 4 bases removed from V and 4 bases from J, the gap between germline ends came to 11 bases. The CDR3 extends over 14 amino acids. The data were obtained in a study of T cell responses to AZD1222 COVID-19 vaccine. Whole-study results and caveats: Two AZD1222 administrations were followed by greater Spike-specific TCR breadth and depth. Only 5 or 6 people who got AZD1222 tested seropositive at baseline. Among the donors, most were white British and more were female, and clonal diversity was possibly underestimated.

The clonotype originates from an adult who received the AZD1222 COVID-19 vaccine. Here the sequenced sample was peripheral blood, taken 28 days after the second AZD1222 dose. V is TRBV5-1 and J is TRBJ1-4, with a possible D match to TRBD1 (5 bases). CDR3 sequence: CASSRGDGNEKLFF. CDR3 in DNA: TGCGCCAGCAGCCGAGGGGACGGTAATGAAAAACTGTTTTTT.